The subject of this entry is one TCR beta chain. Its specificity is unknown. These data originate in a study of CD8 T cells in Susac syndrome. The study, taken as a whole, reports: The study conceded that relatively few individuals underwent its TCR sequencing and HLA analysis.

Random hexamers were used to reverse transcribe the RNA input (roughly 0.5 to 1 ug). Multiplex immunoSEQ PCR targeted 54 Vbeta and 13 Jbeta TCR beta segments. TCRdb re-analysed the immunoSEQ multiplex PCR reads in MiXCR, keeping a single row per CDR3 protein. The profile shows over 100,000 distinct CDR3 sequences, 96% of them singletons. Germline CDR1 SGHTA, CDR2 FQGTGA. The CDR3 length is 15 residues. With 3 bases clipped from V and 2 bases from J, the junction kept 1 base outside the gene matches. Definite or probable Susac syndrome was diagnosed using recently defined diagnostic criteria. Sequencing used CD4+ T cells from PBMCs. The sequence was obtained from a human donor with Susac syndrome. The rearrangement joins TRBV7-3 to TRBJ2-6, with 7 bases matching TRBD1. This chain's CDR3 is CASSFDRAGANVLTF. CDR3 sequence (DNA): TGTGCCAGCAGCTTCGACAGGGCTGGGGCCAACGTCCTGACTTTC.